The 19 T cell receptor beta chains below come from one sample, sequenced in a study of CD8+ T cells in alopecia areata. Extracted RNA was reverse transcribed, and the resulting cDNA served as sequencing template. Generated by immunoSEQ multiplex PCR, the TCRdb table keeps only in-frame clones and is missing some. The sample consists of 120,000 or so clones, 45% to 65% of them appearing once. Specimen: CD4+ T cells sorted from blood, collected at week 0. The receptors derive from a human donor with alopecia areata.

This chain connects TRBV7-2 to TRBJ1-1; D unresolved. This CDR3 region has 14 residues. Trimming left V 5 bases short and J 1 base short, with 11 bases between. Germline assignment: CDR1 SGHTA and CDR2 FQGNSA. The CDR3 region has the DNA TGTGCCAGCAGCCACGGGCGGGAGAACACTGAAGCTTTCTTT. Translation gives CASSHGRENTEAFF.

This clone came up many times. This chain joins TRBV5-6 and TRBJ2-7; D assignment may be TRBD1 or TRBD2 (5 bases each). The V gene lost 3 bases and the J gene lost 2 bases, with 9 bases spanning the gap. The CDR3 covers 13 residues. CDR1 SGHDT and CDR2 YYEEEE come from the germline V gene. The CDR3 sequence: CASSSEGPYEQYF. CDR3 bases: TGTGCCAGCAGCTCCGAGGGGCCCTACGAGCAGTACTTC.

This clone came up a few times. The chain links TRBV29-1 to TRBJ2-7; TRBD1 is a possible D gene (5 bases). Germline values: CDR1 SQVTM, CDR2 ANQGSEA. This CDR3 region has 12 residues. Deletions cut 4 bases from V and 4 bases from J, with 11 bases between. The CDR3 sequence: CSVALRGYEQYF. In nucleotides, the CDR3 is TGCAGCGTTGCCCTAAGGGGTTACGAGCAGTACTTC.

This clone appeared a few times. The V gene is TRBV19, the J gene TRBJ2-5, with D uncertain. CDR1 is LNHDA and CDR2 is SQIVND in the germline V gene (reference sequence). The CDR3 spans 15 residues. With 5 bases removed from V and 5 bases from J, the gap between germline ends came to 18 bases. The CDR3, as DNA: TGTGCCAGTAGTGTTTCGGGCCCAGGCGCGGAGACCCAGTACTTC. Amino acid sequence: CASSVSGPGAETQYF. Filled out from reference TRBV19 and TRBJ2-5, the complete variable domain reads DGGITQSPKYLFRKEGQNVTLSCEQNLNHDAMYWYRQDPGQGLRLIYYSQIVNDFQKGDIAEGYSVSREKKESFPLTVTSAQKNPTAFYLCASSVSGPGAETQYFGPGTRLLVL.

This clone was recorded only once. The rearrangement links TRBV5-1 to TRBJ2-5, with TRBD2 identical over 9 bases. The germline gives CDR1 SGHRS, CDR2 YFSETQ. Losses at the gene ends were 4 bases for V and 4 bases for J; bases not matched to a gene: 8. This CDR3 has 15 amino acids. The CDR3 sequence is CASSPGDSGGETQYF. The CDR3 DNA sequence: TGCGCCAGCAGCCCCGGTGATAGCGGGGGAGAGACCCAGTACTTC. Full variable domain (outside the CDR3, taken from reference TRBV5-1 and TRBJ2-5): KAGVTQTPRYLIKTRGQQVTLSCSPISGHRSVSWYQQTPGQGLQFLFEYFSETQRNKGNFPGRFSGRQFSNSRSEMNVSTLELGDSALYLCASSPGDSGGETQYFGPGTRLLVL.

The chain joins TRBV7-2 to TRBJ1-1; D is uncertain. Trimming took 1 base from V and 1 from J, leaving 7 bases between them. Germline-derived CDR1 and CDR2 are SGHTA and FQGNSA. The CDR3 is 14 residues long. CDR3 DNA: TGTGCCAGCAGCTTAGTAAGTGCGAACACTGAAGCTTTCTTT. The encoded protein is CASSLVSANTEAFF. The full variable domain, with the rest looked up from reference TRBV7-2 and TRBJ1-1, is GAGVSQSPSNKVTEKGKDVELRCDPISGHTALYWYRQSLGQGLEFLIYFQGNSAPDKSGLPSDRFSAERTGGSVSTLTIQRTQQEDSAVYLCASSLVSANTEAFFGQGTRLTVV.

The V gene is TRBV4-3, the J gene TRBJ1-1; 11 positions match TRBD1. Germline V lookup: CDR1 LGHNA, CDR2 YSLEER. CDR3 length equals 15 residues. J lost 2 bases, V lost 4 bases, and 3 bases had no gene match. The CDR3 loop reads CASSPGTGGNTEAFF. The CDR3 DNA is TGCGCCAGCAGCCCCGGGACAGGGGGAAACACTGAAGCTTTCTTT.

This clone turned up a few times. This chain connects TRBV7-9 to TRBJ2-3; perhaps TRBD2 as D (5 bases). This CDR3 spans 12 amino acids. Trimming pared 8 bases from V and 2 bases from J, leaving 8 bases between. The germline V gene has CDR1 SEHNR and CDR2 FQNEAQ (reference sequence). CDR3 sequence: CASGRDTDTQYF. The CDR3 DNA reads TGTGCCAGCGGACGGGACACAGATACGCAGTATTTT.

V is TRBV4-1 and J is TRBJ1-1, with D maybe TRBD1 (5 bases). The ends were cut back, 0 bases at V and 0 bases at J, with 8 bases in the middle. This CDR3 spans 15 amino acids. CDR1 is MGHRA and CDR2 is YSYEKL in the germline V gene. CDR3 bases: TGCGCCAGCAGCCAAGAAGAGGGGTTGAACACTGAAGCTTTCTTT. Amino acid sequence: CASSQEEGLNTEAFF.

The CDR3 nucleotides read TGCAGTGAACAGGCCTACGAGCAGTACTTC. Amino acids: CSEQAYEQYF. V usage is TRBV20-1 and J usage is TRBJ2-7; D may be TRBD1 (5 bases). The CDR3 is made up of 10 amino acids. V shed 7 bases and J shed 2 bases, with 6 bases lying between them. The germline V gene has CDR1 DFQATT and CDR2 SNEGSKA (reference sequence).

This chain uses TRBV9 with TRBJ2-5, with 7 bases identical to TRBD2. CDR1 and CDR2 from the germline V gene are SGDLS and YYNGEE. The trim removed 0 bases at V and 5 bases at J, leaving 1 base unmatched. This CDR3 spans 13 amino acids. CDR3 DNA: TGTGCCAGCAGCGTAGGGGACTACGAGACCCAGTACTTC. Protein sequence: CASSVGDYETQYF.

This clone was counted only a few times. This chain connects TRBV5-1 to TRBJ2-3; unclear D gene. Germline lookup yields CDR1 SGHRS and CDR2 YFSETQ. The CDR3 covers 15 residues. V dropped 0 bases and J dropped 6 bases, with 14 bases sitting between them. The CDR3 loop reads CASSLATGLEDTQYF. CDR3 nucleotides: TGCGCCAGCAGCTTGGCCACGGGTTTAGAGGATACGCAGTATTTT.

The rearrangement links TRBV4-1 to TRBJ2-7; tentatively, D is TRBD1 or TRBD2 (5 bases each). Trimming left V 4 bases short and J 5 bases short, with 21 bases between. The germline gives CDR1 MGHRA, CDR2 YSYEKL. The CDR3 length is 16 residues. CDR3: CASSLSPGRQVDEQYF. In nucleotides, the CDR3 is TGCGCCAGCAGCCTTTCACCGGGACGCCAGGTTGACGAGCAGTACTTC.

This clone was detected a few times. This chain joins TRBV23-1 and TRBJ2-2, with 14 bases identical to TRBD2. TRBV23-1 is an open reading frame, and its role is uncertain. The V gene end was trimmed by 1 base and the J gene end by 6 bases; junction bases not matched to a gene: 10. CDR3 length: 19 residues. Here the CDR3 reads CASSQLNGTSGRISGELFF. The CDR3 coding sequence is TGCGCCAGCAGTCAATTAAACGGGACTAGCGGGAGAATTTCCGGGGAGCTGTTTTTT.

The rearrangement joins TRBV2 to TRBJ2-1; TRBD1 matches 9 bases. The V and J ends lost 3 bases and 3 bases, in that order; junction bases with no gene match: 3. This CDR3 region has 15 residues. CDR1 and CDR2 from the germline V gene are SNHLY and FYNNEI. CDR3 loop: CASSDTGGDYNEQFF. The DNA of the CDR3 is TGTGCCAGCAGTGATACAGGGGGCGACTACAATGAGCAGTTCTTC. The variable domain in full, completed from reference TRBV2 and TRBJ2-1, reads EPEVTQTPSHQVTQMGQEVILRCVPISNHLYFYWYRQILGQKVEFLVSFYNNEISEKSEIFDDQFSVERPDGSNFTLKIRSTKLEDSAMYFCASSDTGGDYNEQFFGPGTRLTVL.

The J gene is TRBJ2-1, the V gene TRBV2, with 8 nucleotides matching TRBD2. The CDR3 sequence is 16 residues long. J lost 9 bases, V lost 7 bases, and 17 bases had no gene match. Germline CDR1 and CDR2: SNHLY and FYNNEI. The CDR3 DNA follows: TGTGCCAGCATGCTGGATCGGGAGGGTCTCTTCGGTGAGCAGTTCTTC. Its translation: CASMLDREGLFGEQFF.

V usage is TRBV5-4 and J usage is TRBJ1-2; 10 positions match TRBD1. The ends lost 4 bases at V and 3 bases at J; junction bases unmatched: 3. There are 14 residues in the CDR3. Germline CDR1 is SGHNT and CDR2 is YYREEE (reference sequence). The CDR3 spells CASSATGGDYGYTF. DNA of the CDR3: TGTGCCAGCAGCGCGACAGGGGGCGACTATGGCTACACCTTC.

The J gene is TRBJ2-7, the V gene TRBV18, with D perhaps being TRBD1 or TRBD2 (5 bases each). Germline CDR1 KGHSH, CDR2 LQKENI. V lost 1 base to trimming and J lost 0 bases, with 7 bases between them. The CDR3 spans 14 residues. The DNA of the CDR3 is TGTGCCAGCTCACCACAGGGGAGCTCCTACGAGCAGTACTTC. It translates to CASSPQGSSYEQYF.

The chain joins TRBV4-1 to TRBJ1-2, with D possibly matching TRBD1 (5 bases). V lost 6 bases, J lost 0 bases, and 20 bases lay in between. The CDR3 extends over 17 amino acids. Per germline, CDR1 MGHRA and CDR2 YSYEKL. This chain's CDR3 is CASRKQITGDTNYGYTF. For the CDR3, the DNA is TGCGCCAGCAGAAAACAAATAACAGGCGATACTAACTATGGCTACACCTTC.